The TCR beta chain described here comes from a study of shared clonotypes between healthy human individuals. This CDR3 region has 18 residues. Germline lookup yields CDR1 MNHNS and CDR2 SASEGT. V lost 4 bases, J lost 4 bases, and 16 bases stayed unmatched. Cells designated naive CD8 were CD45RO-negative and were positively selected for CCR7, with terminally differentiated effector memory CD45RA+ cells excluded. Only Caucasian adults living in Nashville, Tennessee made up the donor group. The assay was immunoSEQ multiplex PCR, and TCRdb's table has in-frame clones only and misses some. The sample lists fewer than 1 million clones; about 96% were seen once.

The TCR sequence derives from a man aged 25-40 years in good health. Sequencing was carried out using naive CD8+ T cells sorted from blood. The chain couples TRBV6-1 to TRBJ2-5; 9 positions agree with TRBD1. CDR3 nucleotides: TGTGCCAGCAGTGGCCAAGTGGCGGGACAGGGATTTCTAGAGACCCAGTACTTC. This sequence encodes CASSGQVAGQGFLETQYF.